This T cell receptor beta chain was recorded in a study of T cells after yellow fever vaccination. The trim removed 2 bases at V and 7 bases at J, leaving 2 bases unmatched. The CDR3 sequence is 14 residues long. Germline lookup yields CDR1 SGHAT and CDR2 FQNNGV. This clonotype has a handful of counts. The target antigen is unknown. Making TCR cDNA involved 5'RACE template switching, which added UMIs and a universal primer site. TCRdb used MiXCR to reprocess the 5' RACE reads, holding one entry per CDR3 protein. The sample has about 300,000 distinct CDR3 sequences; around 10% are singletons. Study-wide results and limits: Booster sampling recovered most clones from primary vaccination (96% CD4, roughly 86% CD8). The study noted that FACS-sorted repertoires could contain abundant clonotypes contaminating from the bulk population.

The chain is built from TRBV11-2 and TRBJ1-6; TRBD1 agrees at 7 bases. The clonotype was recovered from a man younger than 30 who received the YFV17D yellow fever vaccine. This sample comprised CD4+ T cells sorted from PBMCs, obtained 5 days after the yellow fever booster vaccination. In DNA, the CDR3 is TGTGCCAGCAGCTTAAAGGGGGCCAATTCACCCCTCCACTTT. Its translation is CASSLKGANSPLHF.